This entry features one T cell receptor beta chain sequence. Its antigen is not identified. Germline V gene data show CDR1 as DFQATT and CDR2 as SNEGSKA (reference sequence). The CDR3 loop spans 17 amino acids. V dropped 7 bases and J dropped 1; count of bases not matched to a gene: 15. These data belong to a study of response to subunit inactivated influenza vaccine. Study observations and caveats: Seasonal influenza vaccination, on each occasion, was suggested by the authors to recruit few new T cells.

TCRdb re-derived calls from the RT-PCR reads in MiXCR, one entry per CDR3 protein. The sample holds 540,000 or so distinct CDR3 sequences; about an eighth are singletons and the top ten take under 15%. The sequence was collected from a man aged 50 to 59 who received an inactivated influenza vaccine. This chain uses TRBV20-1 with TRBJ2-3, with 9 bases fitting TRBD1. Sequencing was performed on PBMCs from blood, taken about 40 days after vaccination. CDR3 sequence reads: CSGFGQGPNKRTDTQYF. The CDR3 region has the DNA TGCAGTGGATTTGGACAGGGGCCAAACAAACGCACAGATACGCAGTATTTT.